Listed below are T cell receptor beta chains from one sample, sequenced in a study of T cell responses to AZD1222 COVID-19 vaccine. Data came from immunoSEQ multiplex PCR; TCRdb stores just in-frame clones and leaves some out. The sample shows roughly 120,000 clones, roughly 90% of them seen only once. The sequences come from peripheral blood, collected on day 0 of AZD1222 vaccination. The source is an adult in good health. Both conserved end residues are part of each CDR3. Each record gives: D gene, CDR3 length, V gene, J gene, clone size, CDR3 protein, CDR3 DNA. A D gene is named only where the DNA matches it firmly. Some rows have no size entry. The others give once, few or many, or a class for an expanded clone.

NA	13	TRBV4-3	TRBJ1-3	few	CASSSSTGNTIYF	TGCGCCAGCAGCTCATCGACTGGAAACACCATATATTTT
NA	11	TRBV12-3/TRBV12-4	TRBJ2-1	NA	CAYKGPDEQFF	TGTGCCTACAAAGGGCCGGATGAGCAGTTCTTC
NA	14	TRBV29-1	TRBJ1-3	NA	CSVVIGTTGNTIYF	TGCAGCGTTGTAATCGGGACAACTGGAAACACCATATATTTT
NA	17	TRBV5-1	TRBJ2-2	NA	CASSPSSIGGITGELFF	TGCGCCAGCAGCCCGTCGTCGATAGGGGGTATCACCGGGGAGCTGTTTTTT
TRBD2	16	TRBV28	TRBJ2-2	NA	CASSFAGGGRTGELFF	TGTGCCAGCAGTTTCGCGGGGGGAGGTCGCACCGGGGAGCTGTTTTTT
NA	14	TRBV18	TRBJ2-5	NA	CASSTVGSGETQYF	TGTGCCAGCTCCACAGTGGGTTCGGGAGAGACCCAGTACTTC
TRBD1	14	TRBV19	TRBJ2-3	NA	CASNEDRDYQAQYF	TGTGCCAGTAATGAGGACAGGGATTACCAGGCGCAGTATTTT
NA	12	TRBV7-3	TRBJ2-3	NA	CASSGAGDTQYF	TGTGCCAGCAGCGGAGCGGGAGATACGCAGTATTTT
TRBD1	18	TRBV9	TRBJ1-5	NA	CASNPVVGAGQSNQPQHF	TGTGCCAGCAATCCCGTAGTGGGGGCGGGACAGAGCAATCAGCCCCAGCATTTT
NA	13	TRBV30	TRBJ1-2	NA	CAWGRGGGYGYTF	TGTGCCTGGGGCCGGGGTGGGGGATATGGCTACACCTTC
NA	11	TRBV6-4	TRBJ1-4	once	CASGTIRGLFF	TGTGCCAGTGGAACAATAAGGGGACTGTTTTTT
NA	16	TRBV6-5	TRBJ2-2	NA	CASSYSNPWGTGELFF	TGTGCCAGCAGTTACTCGAACCCCTGGGGTACCGGGGAGCTGTTTTTT
NA	12	TRBV6-2/TRBV6-3	TRBJ2-7	NA	CASSYGGSGQYF	TGTGCCAGCAGTTATGGGGGGTCAGGGCAGTACTTC
TRBD1	15	TRBV5-4	TRBJ1-2	NA	CASSLVAGTGTRYTF	TGTGCCAGCAGCTTGGTCGCCGGGACAGGGACCAGGTACACCTTC
TRBD2	18	TRBV18	TRBJ2-3	NA	CASSPRQAGGLSTDTQYF	TGTGCCAGCTCACCAAGGCAAGCGGGGGGCCTGAGCACAGATACGCAGTATTTT
NA	13	TRBV6-5	TRBJ1-4	once	CASRGGPYGKLFF	TGTGCCAGCAGGGGGGGCCCATACGGAAAACTGTTTTTT
NA	15	TRBV27	TRBJ2-1	NA	CASSFGESIYNEQFF	TGTGCCAGCAGTTTTGGGGAATCGATTTACAATGAGCAGTTCTTC
NA	14	TRBV7-3	TRBJ2-2	NA	CASSLISGPGELFF	TGTGCCAGCAGCTTAATTTCAGGGCCCGGGGAGCTGTTTTTT
TRBD2	15	TRBV3-1/TRBV3-2	TRBJ2-5	NA	CASSLYGGDGETQYF	TGTGCCAGCAGCCTCTATGGGGGGGACGGGGAGACCCAGTACTTC
NA	14	TRBV30	TRBJ1-4	NA	CAWRDTGSREKLFF	TGTGCCTGGAGGGATACAGGGAGTAGGGAAAAACTGTTTTTT
TRBD1	15	TRBV5-6	TRBJ2-2	NA	CASSLWVQGTGELFF	TGTGCCAGCAGCTTGTGGGTACAGGGGACCGGGGAGCTGTTTTTT
NA	14	TRBV28	TRBJ2-4	NA	CASRTGGDKNIQYF	TGTGCCAGCAGAACAGGGGGGGACAAAAACATTCAGTACTTC
TRBD1	19	TRBV28	TRBJ2-2	NA	CAIETPAGQGAANTGELFF	TGTGCCATCGAGACTCCCGCCGGGCAGGGGGCGGCGAACACCGGGGAGCTGTTTTTT
NA	13	TRBV7-3	TRBJ1-1	NA	CASSTLGDTEAFF	TGTGCCAGCAGCACCCTGGGTGACACTGAAGCTTTCTTT
NA	12	TRBV10-3	TRBJ1-6	NA	CAISHSDSPLHF	TGTGCCATCAGCCACAGCGACTCACCCCTCCACTTT
NA	14	TRBV29-1	TRBJ2-5	NA	CSVFGSIGQETQYF	TGCAGCGTTTTCGGGTCCATAGGGCAAGAGACCCAGTACTTC
TRBD1	15	TRBV5-1	TRBJ2-2	NA	CASSLGKQGVGELFF	TGCGCCAGCAGCTTGGGCAAACAGGGGGTCGGGGAGCTGTTTTTT
NA	16	TRBV5-1	TRBJ1-3	few	CASSFNGIATGNTIYF	TGCGCCAGCAGCTTCAACGGGATTGCTACTGGAAACACCATATATTTT
NA	14	TRBV3-1/TRBV3-2	TRBJ1-2	NA	CASSQGSIDRLNTF	TGTGCCAGCAGCCAAGGTAGCATTGACAGACTCAACACCTTC
NA	12	TRBV30	TRBJ2-7	NA	CAWGGNSYEQYF	TGTGCCTGGGGAGGGAACTCCTACGAGCAGTACTTC
NA	13	TRBV18	TRBJ2-7	NA	CASSTIQEGEQYF	TGTGCCAGCTCAACTATACAGGAGGGCGAGCAGTACTTC
NA	18	TRBV6-2/TRBV6-3	TRBJ1-6	NA	CASSPSGATSAYNSPLHF	TGTGCCAGCAGTCCATCCGGGGCCACCAGCGCCTATAATTCACCCCTCCACTTT
NA	12	TRBV9	TRBJ2-2	NA	CASRDAVGELFF	TGTGCCAGCAGAGACGCGGTCGGGGAGCTGTTTTTT
NA	13	TRBV10-2	TRBJ1-3	NA	CASSEVQGNTIYF	TGCGCCAGCAGTGAAGTACAGGGAAACACCATATATTTT
TRBD1	14	TRBV11-1	TRBJ1-1	large	CASSPGGTVTEAFF	TGTGCCAGCAGCCCAGGGGGGACTGTCACTGAAGCTTTCTTT
TRBD1	13	TRBV24-1	TRBJ1-2	NA	CATSDYQGAGYTF	TGTGCCACCAGTGATTACCAGGGGGCTGGCTACACCTTC
NA	14	TRBV6-5	TRBJ1-5	NA	CASRLEVGNQPQHF	TGTGCCAGCAGGTTGGAGGTTGGCAATCAGCCCCAGCATTTT
NA	16	TRBV2	TRBJ2-2	NA	CASSKGSGLNTGELFF	TGTGCCAGCAGTAAAGGGTCCGGGTTGAACACCGGGGAGCTGTTTTTT
NA	16	TRBV6-2/TRBV6-3	TRBJ1-4	few	CASSPSTTDHNEKLFF	TGTGCCAGCAGCCCCTCGACGACCGACCATAATGAAAAACTGTTTTTT
NA	15	TRBV2	TRBJ1-2	NA	CASSPTWGGLDGYTF	TGTGCCAGCAGCCCAACCTGGGGGGGACTCGATGGCTACACCTTC
NA	16	TRBV4-3	TRBJ2-3	once	CASSQRVGSSTDTQYF	TGCGCCAGCAGCCAAAGAGTTGGCAGTAGCACAGATACGCAGTATTTT
TRBD1	14	TRBV5-1	TRBJ1-1	NA	CASTSGTGATEAFF	TGCGCCAGCACCTCCGGGACAGGGGCCACTGAAGCTTTCTTT
TRBD1	15	TRBV20-1	TRBJ1-2	NA	CSASSWGQGNYGYTF	TGCAGTGCTAGTTCTTGGGGACAGGGGAACTATGGCTACACCTTC
TRBD1	15	TRBV7-6	TRBJ1-4	NA	CASSARPGQNEKLFF	TGTGCCAGCAGCGCCCGACCGGGACAGAATGAAAAACTGTTTTTT
TRBD1	16	TRBV19	TRBJ1-2	NA	CASSARTGAVNYGYTF	TGTGCCAGTAGTGCAAGGACAGGGGCTGTTAACTATGGCTACACCTTC
NA	17	TRBV5-5	TRBJ2-3	once	CASSLASPRGGTDTQYF	TGTGCCAGCAGCTTGGCGTCACCTCGGGGCGGGACAGATACGCAGTATTTT